The 14 T cell receptor beta chains below come from one sample, sequenced in a study of T-cell reconstitution after alpha-beta-depleted transplantation in children (dated by TCRdb to 2015 to 2016). Library preparation was by PCR. The sequencing machine was an Illumina HiSeq 2500. TCR libraries were prepared with molecular barcoding, using unique molecular identifiers to normalize TCRbeta repertoire quantification. The public sequencing data were trimmed at Q25 with fastp and processed into clonotypes with MiXCR by TCRdb, which kept only in-frame beta chains. Rows are unified per CDR3 protein, each entry keeping the most common DNA and genes. In this sample the table shows more than 150,000 distinct CDR3 sequences, less than 15% of which occur a single time. In total, the top ten clones hold about 13% of the sample. The sequencing used PBMCs from the stem cell graft donor, collected from the stem cell graft. Every receptor here comes from a human donor who donated a stem cell graft to a child with acute lymphoblastic leukemia.

This rearrangement joins TRBV7-2 to TRBJ2-7; 11 positions agree with TRBD2. This CDR3 region has 16 residues. V lost 5 bases and J lost 3; bases outside the gene matches: 9. Germline V CDR1 and CDR2: SGHTA, FQGNSA. DNA of the CDR3: TGTGCCAGCAGCCTCGCCGGGACTAGCGGATACTACGAGCAGTACTTC. Amino acids: CASSLAGTSGYYEQYF.

This clonotype was seen repeatedly, ten times or more. This sequence joins TRBV5-1 and TRBJ1-5, with 7 bases aligning to TRBD1. Germline values: CDR1 SGHRS, CDR2 YFSETQ. CDR3 length equals 14 residues. Germline trimming cut 7 bases from V and 2 bases from J; bases unmatched to any gene: 6. The CDR3 sequence is CASHPGTGNQPQHF. The CDR3 DNA reads TGCGCCAGCCATCCTGGGACAGGCAATCAGCCCCAGCATTTT. Full variable domain (remainder filled in from reference TRBV5-1 and TRBJ1-5): KAGVTQTPRYLIKTRGQQVTLSCSPISGHRSVSWYQQTPGQGLQFLFEYFSETQRNKGNFPGRFSGRQFSNSRSEMNVSTLELGDSALYLCASHPGTGNQPQHFGDGTRLSIL.

This clonotype was detected ten times or more. The chain carries TRBV7-9 and TRBJ1-1, with D unclear. This CDR3 has 12 amino acids. V dropped 5 bases and J dropped 3 bases, with 7 bases sitting between them. Germline CDR1 and CDR2: SEHNR and FQNEAQ (reference sequence). The CDR3 is CASSPSDTEAFF. In DNA, the CDR3 is TGTGCCAGCAGCCCCTCAGACACTGAAGCTTTCTTT.

This clonotype was seen many times. The chain carries TRBV20-1 and TRBJ2-5, with 9 nucleotides matching TRBD1. CDR1 and CDR2 (germline): DFQATT, SNEGSKA (reference sequence). Germline trimming cut 5 bases from V and 4 bases from J; bases unmatched to any gene: 11. The CDR3 covers 15 residues. CDR3 protein: CSASRDRASGETQYF. CDR3 DNA sequence: TGCAGTGCTTCCCGGGACAGGGCAAGCGGAGAGACCCAGTACTTC.

The chain combines TRBV4-1 with TRBJ1-1; a possible D gene is TRBD1 (6 bases). Trimming stripped 3 bases from V and 3 bases from J, with 14 bases between. This CDR3 is built from 15 residues. Germline V gene sequence: CDR1 MGHRA, CDR2 YSYEKL. CDR3: CASSHPGGRDTEAFF. The CDR3 DNA reads TGCGCCAGCAGCCACCCCGGGGGCAGAGACACTGAAGCTTTCTTT.

The V and J genes are TRBV7-2 and TRBJ2-7; TRBD2 matches 11 bases. This CDR3 is built from 16 residues. V was clipped by 5 bases and J by 0 bases; unmatched bases: 6. The germline gives CDR1 SGHTA, CDR2 FQGNSA. The CDR3 nucleotides are TGTGCCAGCAGCCTTACTAGCGGGAGTATCTCCTACGAGCAGTACTTC. This gives the protein CASSLTSGSISYEQYF.

The chain uses TRBV2 and TRBJ2-1; D ambiguous. Germline CDR1 and CDR2: SNHLY and FYNNEI. V lost 5 bases to trimming and J lost 8 bases, with 7 bases between them. CDR3 length: 11 residues. This CDR3 reads CASSTEYEQFF. The CDR3 region has the DNA TGTGCCAGCAGTACAGAATATGAGCAGTTCTTC.

This clonotype showed up many times. The CDR3 DNA is TGCAGTGCTAGAGTGAGACTAGCGGGAACAGATACGCAGTATTTT. Translated, it gives CSARVRLAGTDTQYF. The chain is built from TRBV20-1 and TRBJ2-3; 11 nucleotides agree with TRBD2. Per germline, CDR1 DFQATT and CDR2 SNEGSKA (reference sequence). This CDR3 is built from 15 residues. Trimming at V came to 1 base and at J to 3 bases, leaving 3 bases not matched to a gene.

In this sample, this clonotype turned up many times. The chain combines TRBV7-2 with TRBJ2-7, with D possibly TRBD1 on 6 matching bases. CDR3 length equals 17 residues. The V end was cut by 5 bases, the J end by 0 bases, with 20 bases between. CDR1 and CDR2 (germline): SGHTA, FQGNSA. The CDR3 nucleotides read TGTGCCAGCAGCCTCCACAGGACAGCTTCGGGCTCCTACGAGCAGTACTTC. Amino acid sequence: CASSLHRTASGSYEQYF.

This clonotype was observed at least ten times. The CDR3 region has the DNA TGTGCCACCAGCAGAGATATAAGGCAGGGCAGCAACTATGGCTACACCTTC. Its protein product is CATSRDIRQGSNYGYTF. The chain links TRBV15 to TRBJ1-2, with TRBD1 as a possible D gene (5 bases). The V end was cut by 0 bases, the J end by 2 bases, with 16 bases between. CDR1 and CDR2 from the germline V gene are LNHNV and YYDKDF (reference sequence). The CDR3 sequence is 17 residues long.

This clonotype turned up a few times. This rearrangement joins TRBV4-1 to TRBJ2-1, with 8 bases fitting TRBD2. With 4 bases clipped from V and 8 bases from J, the junction kept 7 bases outside the gene matches. CDR3 length: 14 amino acids. Per germline, CDR1 MGHRA and CDR2 YSYEKL. CDR3 nucleotide sequence: TGCGCCAGCAGCCGCCCCGCAGCGGGAGATGAGCAGTTCTTC. Residues: CASSRPAAGDEQFF.

In its sample, this clonotype was seen many times. The chain employs TRBV15 and TRBJ1-1, with D uncertain. Trimming removed 1 base at V and 0 bases at J, with 6 bases between. Germline V gene lookup returns CDR1 LNHNV and CDR2 YYDKDF (reference sequence). The CDR3 sequence is 14 residues long. The CDR3 spells CATSRGTVNTEAFF. Written as DNA, the CDR3 is TGTGCCACCAGCAGAGGAACGGTGAACACTGAAGCTTTCTTT. Full variable domain (rest looked up from reference TRBV15 and TRBJ1-1): DAMVIQNPRYQVTQFGKPVTLSCSQTLNHNVMYWYQQKSSQAPKLLFHYYDKDFNNEADTPDNFQSRRPNTSFCFLDIRSPGLGDTAMYLCATSRGTVNTEAFFGQGTRLTVV.

For the CDR3, the DNA is TGTGCCAGCAGTTTATTCGGCGGAGGGCCCCGTTCAGATACGCAGTATTTT. Translated: CASSLFGGGPRSDTQYF. V and J are TRBV12-3 or TRBV12-4 and TRBJ2-3, with D tentatively TRBD2 (6 bases). The length of the CDR3 is 17 residues. The ends were cut back, 2 bases at V and 4 bases at J, with 19 bases in the middle.

This clonotype was observed a few times. V usage is TRBV11-3 and J usage is TRBJ2-2; 7 positions match TRBD2. Germline CDR1 and CDR2: SGHNT and YENEEA. The CDR3 is 16 amino acids. Germline trimming cut 5 bases from V and 7 bases from J; bases unmatched to any gene: 13. For the CDR3, the DNA is TGTGCCAGCAGCGACCGGGGGGTTTTAGGAGGCGGGGAGCTGTTTTTT. As protein: CASSDRGVLGGGELFF.